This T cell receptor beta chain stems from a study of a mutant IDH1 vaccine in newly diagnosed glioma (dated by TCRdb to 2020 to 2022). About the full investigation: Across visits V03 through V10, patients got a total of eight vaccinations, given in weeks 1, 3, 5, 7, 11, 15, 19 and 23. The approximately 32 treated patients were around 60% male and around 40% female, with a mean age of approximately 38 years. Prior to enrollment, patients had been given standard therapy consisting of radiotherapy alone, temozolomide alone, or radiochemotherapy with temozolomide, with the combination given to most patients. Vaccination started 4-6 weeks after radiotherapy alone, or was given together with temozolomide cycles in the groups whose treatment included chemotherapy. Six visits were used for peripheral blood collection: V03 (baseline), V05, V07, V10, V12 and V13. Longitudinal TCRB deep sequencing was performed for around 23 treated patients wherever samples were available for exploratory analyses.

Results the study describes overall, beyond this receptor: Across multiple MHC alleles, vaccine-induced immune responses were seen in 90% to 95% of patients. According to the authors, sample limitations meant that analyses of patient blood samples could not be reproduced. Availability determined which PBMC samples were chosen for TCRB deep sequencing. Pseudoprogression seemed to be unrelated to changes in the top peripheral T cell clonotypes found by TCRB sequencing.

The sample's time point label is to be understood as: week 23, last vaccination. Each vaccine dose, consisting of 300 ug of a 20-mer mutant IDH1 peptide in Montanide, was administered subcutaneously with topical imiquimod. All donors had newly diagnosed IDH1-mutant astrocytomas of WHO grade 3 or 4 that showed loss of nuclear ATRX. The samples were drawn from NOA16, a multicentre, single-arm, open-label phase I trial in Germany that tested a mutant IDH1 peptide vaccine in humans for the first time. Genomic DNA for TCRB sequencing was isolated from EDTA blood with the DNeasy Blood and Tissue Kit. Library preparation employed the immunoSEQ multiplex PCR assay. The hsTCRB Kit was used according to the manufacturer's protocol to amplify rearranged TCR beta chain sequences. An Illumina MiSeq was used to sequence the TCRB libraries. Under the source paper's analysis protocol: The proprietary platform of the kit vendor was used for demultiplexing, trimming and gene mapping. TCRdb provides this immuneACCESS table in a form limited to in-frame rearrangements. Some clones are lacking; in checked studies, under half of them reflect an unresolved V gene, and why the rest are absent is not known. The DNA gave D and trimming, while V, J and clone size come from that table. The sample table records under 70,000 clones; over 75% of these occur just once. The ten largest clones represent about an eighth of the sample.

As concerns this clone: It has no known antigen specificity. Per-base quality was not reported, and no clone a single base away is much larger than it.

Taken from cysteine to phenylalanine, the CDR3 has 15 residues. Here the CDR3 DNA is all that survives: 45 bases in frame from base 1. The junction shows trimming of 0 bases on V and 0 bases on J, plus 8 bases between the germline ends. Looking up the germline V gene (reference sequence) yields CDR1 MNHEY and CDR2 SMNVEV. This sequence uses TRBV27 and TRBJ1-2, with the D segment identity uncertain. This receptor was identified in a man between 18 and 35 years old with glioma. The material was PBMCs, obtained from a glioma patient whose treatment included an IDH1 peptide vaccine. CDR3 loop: CASSLSGFSNYGYTF. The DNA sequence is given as TGTGCCAGCAGTTTATCGGGTTTTTCTAACTATGGCTACACCTTC.